The 29 T cell receptor beta chains below come from one sample, sequenced in a study of coeliac disease. Clones were read by immunoSEQ multiplex PCR, and TCRdb kept only the in-frame ones, dropping some. The sample yields roughly 3,700 clones, around 63% seen once. Sequenced material: intraepithelial lymphocytes from the gut. Receptors were obtained from a man aged 25-45 years with celiac disease.

The chain couples TRBV6-5 to TRBJ1-2, with TRBD1 matching over 9 bases. V was clipped by 0 bases and J by 8 bases; unmatched bases: 1. There are 13 residues in the CDR3. Germline loops: CDR1 MNHEY, CDR2 SVGAGI. CDR3 region: CASSYSTGGGYTF. The CDR3 nucleotides are TGTGCCAGCAGTTACTCGACAGGGGGAGGCTACACCTTC.

The chain carries TRBV7-6 and TRBJ1-2, with D maybe TRBD1 (6 bases). CDR1 is SGHVS and CDR2 is FNYEAQ in the germline V gene. Trimming shortened V by 2 bases and J by 13 bases, and 26 bases separated the two germline ends. The CDR3 runs to 16 residues. CDR3 DNA sequence: TGTGCCAGCAGCTTATACGCCACCGGGACACCCCTCAGGGGCACCTTC. This codes for CASSLYATGTPLRGTF.

The chain carries TRBV2 and TRBJ1-5; D gene ambiguous. Trimming removed 8 bases from V and 4 bases from J, with 15 bases in between. CDR1 is SNHLY and CDR2 is FYNNEI in the germline V gene. This CDR3 is built from 14 residues. CDR3 loop: CASGLSSSNQPQHF. The CDR3 DNA sequence: TGTGCCAGCGGACTCTCCTCTTCGAATCAGCCCCAGCATTTT.

V gene TRBV4-1 combines with J gene TRBJ2-7; 9 bases are shared with TRBD1. This CDR3 region has 17 residues. V was pared by 0 bases and J by 4 bases, with 10 bases of the junction left unmatched. The germline CDR1 and CDR2 sequences are MGHRA and YSYEKL. The CDR3 region is CASSQDIWDRDWYEQYF. DNA of the CDR3: TGCGCCAGCAGCCAAGATATCTGGGACAGGGACTGGTACGAGCAGTACTTC.

This clone has a handful of counts. The V call is TRBV7-2, the J call TRBJ2-5, with 7 bases that match TRBD2. With 2 bases clipped from V and 5 bases from J, the junction kept 2 bases outside the gene matches. The CDR3 consists of 13 residues. From germline, CDR1 is SGHTA and CDR2 FQGNSA. The CDR3 loop reads CASSLMGGETQYF. The CDR3 coding sequence is TGTGCCAGCAGCTTAATGGGGGGGGAGACCCAGTACTTC.

The J gene is TRBJ2-7, the V gene TRBV2; TRBD1 might be the D (5 bases). CDR3 length equals 18 residues. Germline assignment: CDR1 SNHLY and CDR2 FYNNEI. V was trimmed by 4 bases and J by 3 bases, leaving 25 bases between them. The CDR3 region has the DNA TGTGCCAGCAGTGGCCGTCAGAAGTCCGGACATCTCTTCTACGAGCAGTACTTC. Translation gives CASSGRQKSGHLFYEQYF. The whole variable domain, filled in from reference TRBV2 and TRBJ2-7, reads EPEVTQTPSHQVTQMGQEVILRCVPISNHLYFYWYRQILGQKVEFLVSFYNNEISEKSEIFDDQFSVERPDGSNFTLKIRSTKLEDSAMYFCASSGRQKSGHLFYEQYFGPGTRLTVT.

The sample holds a few counts of this clone. V and J are TRBV2 and TRBJ1-4, with a weak D call TRBD1 (5 bases). Trimming stripped 6 bases from V and 6 bases from J, with 20 bases between. There are 16 residues in the CDR3. Germline-derived CDR1 and CDR2 are SNHLY and FYNNEI. The DNA of the CDR3 is TGTGCCAGCAGGGAAACCGAACAAAGGGGTTATGAAAAACTGTTTTTT. It codes for CASRETEQRGYEKLFF.

The chain links TRBV28 to TRBJ2-3, with D uncertain. Trimming removed 2 bases from V and 2 bases from J, with 20 bases in between. The CDR3 has 18 residues. From germline, CDR1 is MDHEN and CDR2 SYDVKM. The CDR3 region has the DNA TGTGCCAGCAGTTTAAGAGGCGTCTTTACTATTAACACAGATACGCAGTATTTT. Translating it yields CASSLRGVFTINTDTQYF.

The chain uses TRBV27 and TRBJ2-7; 7 bases map to TRBD2. With 8 bases clipped from V and 0 bases from J, the junction kept 4 bases outside the gene matches. The germline V gene has CDR1 MNHEY and CDR2 SMNVEV (reference sequence). The CDR3 has 13 residues. CDR3 bases: TGTGCCAGCGGGACTACGAGCTCCTACGAGCAGTACTTC. This gives the protein CASGTTSSYEQYF.

This rearrangement joins TRBV1 to TRBJ1-5. TRBV1 is deemed a pseudogene. The CDR3 totals 17 residues. The CDR3: CTSSSVGGIGKNQPQHF. The CDR3 nucleotides are TGCACCAGCAGCTCAGTAGGAGGGATTGGGAAAAATCAGCCCCAGCATTTT.

The chain uses TRBV21-1 and TRBJ2-5; the table's D call, TRBD2, was not checked against the DNA. TRBV21-1 is flagged as a pseudogene. The CDR3 is 15 residues long. This CDR3 is CASSKSKVRGETQYF. The CDR3 bases are TGTGCCAGCAGCAAAAGTAAGGTGAGAGGAGAGACCCAGTACTTC.

This chain joins TRBV6-6 and TRBJ2-1; possible D gene TRBD1, 5 bases. Germline V gives CDR1 MNHNY, CDR2 SVGAGI (reference sequence). The CDR3 totals 12 residues. Trimming cost V 9 bases and J 4 bases, with 10 bases left between them. The CDR3 bases are TGTGCCAGTATTACAGGATACAATGAGCAGTTCTTC. Translation: CASITGYNEQFF.

The V call is TRBV9, the J call TRBJ2-3, with a possible D match to TRBD1 (5 bases). CDR3 length: 15 residues. Germline lookup yields CDR1 SGDLS and CDR2 YYNGEE. Trimming removed 4 bases from V and 4 bases from J, with 16 bases in between. The CDR3 spells CASSQPFRDPDTQYF. CDR3 nucleotide sequence: TGTGCCAGCAGCCAACCTTTCAGGGATCCAGATACGCAGTATTTT.

The chain combines TRBV6-6 with TRBJ1-1; D is unresolved. Germline-derived CDR1 and CDR2 are MNHNY and SVGAGI (reference sequence). Trimming pared 0 bases from V and 6 bases from J, leaving 11 bases between. CDR3 length: 14 amino acids. CDR3 DNA sequence: TGTGCCAGCAGTTACTCTTATCAGGTACCTGAAGCTTTCTTT. Translation gives CASSYSYQVPEAFF.

Note on this clone: One end of the junction varies from germline; a read error may be responsible. The rearrangement uses TRBV29-1 and TRBJ1-1; no clear D. Germline lookup yields CDR1 SQVTM and CDR2 ANQGSEA. The CDR3 spans 13 residues. The CDR3 region has the DNA TGCAGCGTTGAAGGCAGCATGAACACTAAAGCTTTCTTT. This sequence encodes CSVEGSMNTKAFF. Using reference TRBV29-1 and TRBJ1-1 for the parts outside the CDR3, the full variable domain is SAVISQKPSRDICQRGTSLTIQCQVDSQVTMMFWYRQQPGQSLTLIATANQGSEATYESGFVIDKFPISRPNLTFSTLTVSNMSPEDSSIYLCSVEGSMNTKAFFGQGTRLTVV.

This clone has just a few counts. The chain has TRBV5-1 and TRBJ1-2, with D maybe TRBD1 (5 bases). This CDR3 has 13 amino acids. The germline V and J ends were trimmed by 4 bases and 8 bases, with 15 bases remaining between them. The V gene's germline CDR1 is SGHRS and CDR2 YFSETQ. The CDR3 loop is CASSPRGGRGYTF. In DNA form, the CDR3 reads TGCGCCAGCAGCCCCCGGGGGGGTAGGGGCTACACCTTC.

The chain joins TRBV28 to TRBJ2-7; no firm D call. V shed 6 bases and J shed 4 bases, with 10 bases lying between them. The CDR3 loop spans 12 amino acids. CDR1 is MDHEN and CDR2 is SYDVKM in the germline V gene. CDR3 sequence: CASRNGVYEQYF. The CDR3 bases are TGTGCCAGCAGAAACGGAGTGTACGAGCAGTACTTC.

V usage is TRBV16 and J usage is TRBJ2-1; a weak D match, TRBD2 (6 bases). Trimming pared 2 bases from V and 8 bases from J, leaving 16 bases between. Germline V gene lookup returns CDR1 KGHSY and CDR2 FQNENV. The CDR3 loop spans 15 amino acids. CDR3 sequence reads: CASSQLRRVHHEQFF. DNA of the CDR3: TGTGCCAGCAGCCAACTGAGGAGGGTTCACCATGAGCAGTTCTTC.

The J gene is TRBJ1-1, the V gene TRBV14; D remains unclear. Germline lookup yields CDR1 SGHDN and CDR2 FVKESK. The CDR3 covers 15 residues. The ends were cut back, 0 bases at V and 3 bases at J, with 11 bases in the middle. CDR3 protein: CASSQDVGRDTEAFF. The CDR3 DNA is TGTGCCAGCAGCCAAGATGTGGGGAGGGACACTGAAGCTTTCTTT.

On this clone: Other DNA variants within this sample encode the same CDR3. CDR3 in amino acids: CASSLGTNQPQHF. DNA for the CDR3: TGTGCCAGCAGTTTAGGCACGAATCAGCCCCAGCATTTT. This chain uses TRBV27 with TRBJ1-5; D is uncertain. The CDR3 contains 13 residues. In germline, CDR1 is MNHEY, CDR2 SMNVEV (reference sequence). V was trimmed by 2 bases and J by 4 bases, leaving 6 bases between them.

Regarding this clone: At one of its ends the junction is not consistent with the germline gene, which may arise from a read error. This chain connects TRBV7-3 to TRBJ1-4, with a tentative D call TRBD1 (5 bases). The CDR3 is 11 residues long. Per germline, CDR1 SGHTA and CDR2 FQGTGA. The CDR3 sequence is CPGPSNEKLFF. The CDR3 nucleotides read TGCCCAGGGCCGTCTAATGAAAAACTGTTTTTT.

The chain links TRBV6-6 to TRBJ2-2; a weak D match, TRBD2 (5 bases). CDR3 size: 13 residues. Trimming took off 6 bases at V and 5 bases at J, with 10 bases between the two ends. Germline V gene data show CDR1 as MNHNY and CDR2 as SVGAGI (reference sequence). The CDR3 nucleotides are TGTGCCAGCAGCTATGAGCGGACCGGGGAGCTGTTTTTT. Translated: CASSYERTGELFF.

The J gene is TRBJ2-1, the V gene TRBV27; a possible D gene is TRBD2 (5 bases). Trimming stripped 1 base from V and 8 bases from J, with 9 bases between. Germline values: CDR1 MNHEY, CDR2 SMNVEV (reference sequence). CDR3 length equals 13 residues. CDR3 sequence: CASSLFPGDEQFF. CDR3 nucleotide sequence: TGTGCCAGCAGTTTATTTCCCGGGGATGAGCAGTTCTTC.

CDR3 amino acids: CASGLGVATGELFF. The CDR3, as DNA: TGTGCCAGTGGACTTGGGGTAGCGACCGGGGAGCTGTTTTTT. This sequence joins TRBV19 and TRBJ2-2; D possibly corresponds to TRBD2 (5 bases). The germline V gene has CDR1 LNHDA and CDR2 SQIVND (reference sequence). The CDR3 has 14 residues. The ends were cut back, 8 bases at V and 5 bases at J, with 15 bases in the middle.

This clone was recorded a few times. The germline gene is not matched at one end of the junction; a read error may be the cause. The CDR3 is CASSPSEASNTKAFF. CDR3 DNA: TGTGCCAGCAGCCCCTCAGAAGCATCGAACACTAAAGCTTTCTTT. The chain couples TRBV7-9 to TRBJ1-1, with unresolved D. This CDR3 comprises 15 residues. Germline V gives CDR1 SEHNR, CDR2 FQNEAQ (reference sequence).

The chain carries TRBV9 and TRBJ2-5; TRBD2 matches 7 bases. The CDR3 totals 14 residues. Per germline, CDR1 SGDLS and CDR2 YYNGEE. Trimming at V came to 5 bases and at J to 4 bases, leaving 8 bases not matched to a gene. The CDR3: CASSKWGRAETQYF. For the CDR3, the DNA is TGTGCCAGCAGTAAATGGGGGAGGGCAGAGACCCAGTACTTC.

This chain uses TRBV9 with TRBJ2-2, with D perhaps matching TRBD2 (6 bases). The germline CDR1 and CDR2 sequences are SGDLS and YYNGEE. The CDR3 sequence is 18 residues long. With 0 bases removed from V and 0 bases from J, the gap between germline ends came to 15 bases. As DNA, the CDR3 is TGTGCCAGCAGCGTAGCATGGGGGGATGCTCCGAACACCGGGGAGCTGTTTTTT. Its protein is CASSVAWGDAPNTGELFF.

The rearrangement uses TRBV10-3 and TRBJ2-7, with 8 bases matching TRBD2. The V segment lost 5 bases and the J segment 0 bases; nucleotides outside the gene matches: 0. There are 13 residues in the CDR3. The V gene's germline CDR1 is ENHRY and CDR2 SYGVKD. Here the CDR3 DNA reads TGTGCCATCAGTAGCGGGAGCTCCTACGAGCAGTACTTC. It is translated as CAISSGSSYEQYF.

The chain has TRBV5-1 and TRBJ2-7; D not certain. The CDR3 sequence is 14 residues long. V dropped 4 bases and J dropped 2 bases, with 13 bases sitting between them. Germline assignment: CDR1 SGHRS and CDR2 YFSETQ. The CDR3 DNA sequence: TGCGCCAGCAGCGGTGACTCGAGCCCCTACGAGCAGTACTTC. Its protein is CASSGDSSPYEQYF. Variable domain in full (rest from reference TRBV5-1 and TRBJ2-7): KAGVTQTPRYLIKTRGQQVTLSCSPISGHRSVSWYQQTPGQGLQFLFEYFSETQRNKGNFPGRFSGRQFSNSRSEMNVSTLELGDSALYLCASSGDSSPYEQYFGPGTRLTVT.